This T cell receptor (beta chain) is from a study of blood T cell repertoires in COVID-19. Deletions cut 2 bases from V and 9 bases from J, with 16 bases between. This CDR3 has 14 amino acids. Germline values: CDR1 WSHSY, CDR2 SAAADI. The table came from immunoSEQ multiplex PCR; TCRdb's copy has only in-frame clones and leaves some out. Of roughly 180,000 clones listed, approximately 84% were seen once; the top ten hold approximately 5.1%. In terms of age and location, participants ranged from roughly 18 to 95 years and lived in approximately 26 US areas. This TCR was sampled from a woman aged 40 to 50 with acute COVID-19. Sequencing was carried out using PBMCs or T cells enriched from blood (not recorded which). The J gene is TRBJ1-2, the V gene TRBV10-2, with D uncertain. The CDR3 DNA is TGCGCCAGCAGTGAGGAGGTGGGGTGGAGGAGCTACACCTTC. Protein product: CASSEEVGWRSYTF.